This is a list of T cell receptor beta chains from one sample in a study of blood T cell repertoires in COVID-19. Produced via immunoSEQ multiplex PCR; TCRdb's table is partial and in-frame only. The table records 100,000 to 150,000 clones, about 86% of them present only once. The sample was peripheral blood. These receptors all stem from a woman aged 50 to 65 with acute or convalescent COVID-19. The CDR3 runs from the conserved cysteine through the conserved F or W. The D gene is left open where the match is weak. The listing skips clone size in some rows; elsewhere it reads once, few, many or a size class.

abundance | d_gene | j_gene | v_gene | CDR3aa | CDR3nt
- | TRBD2 | TRBJ2-3 | TRBV19 | CASSISGGGATDTQYF | TGTGCCAGTAGTATATCTGGCGGGGGGGCAACAGATACGCAGTATTTT
- | TRBD1 | TRBJ2-2 | TRBV2 | CASNPSTGGSGELFF | TGTGCCAGCAACCCCTCGACAGGGGGCTCCGGGGAGCTGTTTTTT
once | - | TRBJ1-2 | TRBV12-3/TRBV12-4 | CASRETGMDGYTF | TGTGCCAGCAGAGAAACAGGGATGGATGGCTACACCTTC
- | - | TRBJ1-1 | TRBV29-1 | CSVVDTEAFF | TGCAGCGTTGTAGACACTGAAGCTTTCTTT
- | - | TRBJ1-2 | TRBV6-6 | CASSPEQGGYGYTF | TGTGCCAGCAGCCCGGAACAGGGAGGGTATGGCTACACCTTC
few | TRBD1 | TRBJ1-2 | TRBV5-5 | CASSKRTGEYYGYTF | TGTGCCAGCAGCAAGAGGACAGGGGAATACTATGGCTACACCTTC
few | TRBD2 | TRBJ2-3 | TRBV6-4 | CASSDGAGGPGTDTQYF | TGTGCCAGCAGTGACGGCGCGGGGGGGCCGGGCACAGATACGCAGTATTTT
few | - | TRBJ1-2 | TRBV18 | CASSRDGDYGYTF | TGTGCCAGCTCACGCGACGGAGACTATGGCTACACCTTC
- | - | TRBJ1-6 | TRBV5-1 | CASSGEGNSPLHF | TGCGCCAGCAGCGGGGAGGGCAATTCACCCCTCCACTTT
- | TRBD1 | TRBJ1-2 | TRBV5-1 | CASSLEATGTNYGYTF | TGCGCCAGCAGCCTGGAAGCGACAGGGACCAACTATGGCTACACCTTC
- | TRBD1 | TRBJ1-5 | TRBV7-8 | CASSLEQGALNQPQHF | TGTGCCAGCAGCTTAGAGCAGGGGGCCCTAAATCAGCCCCAGCATTTT
- | - | TRBJ1-3 | TRBV7-9 | CASSVRQGNTIYF | TGTGCCAGCAGCGTACGACAGGGAAACACCATATATTTT
- | - | TRBJ1-1 | TRBV19 | CASSITFGGAFF | TGTGCCAGTAGTATTACGTTTGGAGGAGCTTTCTTT
- | TRBD1 | TRBJ2-3 | TRBV28 | CAVQGASSDTQYF | TGTGCCGTGCAGGGGGCAAGTTCAGATACGCAGTATTTT
- | TRBD1 | TRBJ1-2 | TRBV7-2 | CASSPPGTAAIYGYTF | TGTGCCAGCAGCCCTCCCGGGACAGCGGCCATCTATGGCTACACCTTC
- | TRBD2 | TRBJ2-3 | TRBV27 | CASSLRWRGVERDTQYF | TGTGCCAGCAGTTTAAGGTGGCGGGGGGTGGAGAGAGATACGCAGTATTTT
- | TRBD1 | TRBJ2-7 | TRBV19 | CASKRQGDSSYEQYF | TGTGCCAGTAAGCGACAGGGCGATTCCTCCTACGAGCAGTACTTC
- | TRBD1 | TRBJ1-2 | TRBV9 | CASSPKDRGLRGGYTF | TGTGCCAGCAGCCCGAAGGACAGGGGGCTTAGGGGTGGCTACACCTTC
once | TRBD1 | TRBJ1-1 | TRBV28 | CASSSPQTGMEAFF | TGTGCCAGCAGTTCACCCCAGACAGGGATGGAAGCTTTCTTT
- | - | TRBJ1-2 | TRBV15 | CATSRDRGRAYYGYTF | TGTGCCACCAGCAGAGATCGTGGCAGGGCCTACTATGGCTACACCTTC
once | TRBD1 | TRBJ1-2 | TRBV15 | CATSVPSGQGYGYTF | TGTGCCACCAGCGTCCCCTCGGGACAGGGTTATGGCTACACCTTC
- | TRBD1 | TRBJ2-1 | TRBV19 | CASSIQGARQFF | TGTGCCAGTAGTATTCAGGGGGCTCGGCAGTTCTTC
- | - | TRBJ1-2 | TRBV18 | CASSPDSAYGYTF | TGTGCCAGCTCACCGGACAGTGCCTATGGCTACACCTTC
- | - | TRBJ2-1 | TRBV24-1 | CATSDRLFSYNEQFF | TGTGCCACCAGTGACAGACTATTTTCCTACAATGAGCAGTTCTTC
- | - | TRBJ1-1 | TRBV29-1 | CSVEGGLTEAFF | TGCAGCGTTGAAGGGGGGCTCACTGAAGCTTTCTTT
- | TRBD2 | TRBJ2-7 | TRBV13 | CASSSSATRGLREQYF | TGTGCCAGCAGCTCCTCGGCGACGAGGGGACTACGTGAGCAGTACTTC
- | - | TRBJ2-1 | TRBV18 | CASSPPKGSYNEQFF | TGTGCCAGCTCACCACCCAAGGGGTCCTACAATGAGCAGTTCTTC
- | TRBD2 | TRBJ2-3 | TRBV6-5 | CASSSTSGVSTDTQYF | TGTGCCAGCAGTTCCACTAGCGGGGTTAGCACAGATACGCAGTATTTT